These 29 T cell receptor beta chains share one sample of origin, sequenced in a study of CD4+ T cells in melanoma. Clones were read by immunoSEQ multiplex PCR, and TCRdb kept only the in-frame ones, dropping some. The sample has 55,000 or so clones, over 60% seen once; the top ten hold roughly 4.8%. The specimen was tumor tissue. These receptors were collected from a human donor with melanoma.

V usage is TRBV7-9 and J usage is TRBJ1-2; a possible D gene is TRBD1 (5 bases). V lost 2 bases to trimming and J lost 8 bases, with 12 bases between them. This CDR3 has 13 residues. The germline V gene encodes CDR1 SEHNR and CDR2 FQNEAQ (reference sequence). The CDR3 sequence is CASSLSGATGYTF. The DNA for the CDR3 is TGTGCCAGCAGCTTAAGCGGGGCTACCGGCTACACCTTC.

This chain joins TRBV6-6 and TRBJ2-7, with D tentatively TRBD1 or TRBD2 (5 bases each). There are 14 residues in the CDR3. Trimming shortened V by 6 bases and J by 6 bases, and 18 bases separated the two germline ends. Germline V CDR1 and CDR2: MNHNY, SVGAGI (reference sequence). The CDR3 DNA follows: TGTGCCAGCAGCCCCCGGGACCCAACCCGCGAGCAGTACTTC. Encoded protein: CASSPRDPTREQYF.

A few counts support this clone. The chain uses TRBV10-1 and TRBJ1-3; D gene unclear. Germline loops: CDR1 WNHNN, CDR2 SYGVQD (reference sequence). Trimming cost V 5 bases and J 4 bases, with 15 bases left between them. There are 15 residues in the CDR3. This CDR3 is CASSPRFVSGNTIYF. In nucleotides, the CDR3 is TGCGCCAGCAGTCCCAGGTTCGTCTCCGGAAACACCATATATTTT.

The chain uses TRBV5-1 and TRBJ1-1; D may be TRBD1 (6 bases). Germline-derived CDR1 and CDR2 are SGHRS and YFSETQ. Trimming shortened V by 0 bases and J by 4 bases, and 10 bases separated the two germline ends. The CDR3 totals 14 residues. CDR3 in DNA: TGCGCCAGCAGCTTGGTGCAGGGGAGCACTGAAGCTTTCTTT. Protein sequence: CASSLVQGSTEAFF.

A word on this clone: The junction and the germline gene differ at one end; a read error may be behind it. V is TRBV5-8 and J is TRBJ1-1; weak D call: TRBD1 (5 bases). Per germline, CDR1 SGHTS and CDR2 YDEGEE. This CDR3 contains 14 residues. CDR3: CASSLGRLNTEAFF. The CDR3 nucleotides read TGTGCCAGCAGTTTGGGACGCCTGAACACTGAAGCTTTCTTT.

The sample holds a few counts of this clone. The chain couples TRBV6-6 to TRBJ2-7; D gene ambiguous. Germline V gene lookup returns CDR1 MNHNY and CDR2 SVGAGI (reference sequence). The CDR3 totals 14 residues. V lost 2 bases, J lost 6 bases, and 14 bases lay in between. The DNA for the CDR3 is TGTGCCAGCAGTTACACGGTGGGAACGGGCGAGCAGTACTTC. Its protein is CASSYTVGTGEQYF.

The V and J genes are TRBV6-6 and TRBJ2-7, with D possibly matching TRBD1 (5 bases). The germline V gene encodes CDR1 MNHNY and CDR2 SVGAGI (reference sequence). The V end was cut by 0 bases, the J end by 0 bases, with 9 bases between. The CDR3 is 15 residues long. CDR3 nucleotides: TGTGCCAGCAGTTACTCGGCGACAGTCTCCTACGAGCAGTACTTC. The encoded protein is CASSYSATVSYEQYF.

Notes on this clone: Within the sample, other DNA sequences also encode this same CDR3. The chain joins TRBV5-6 to TRBJ1-4; 7 bases are a match to TRBD1. The CDR3 spans 14 residues. Germline lookup yields CDR1 SGHDT and CDR2 YYEEEE. V shed 0 bases and J 6 bases; nucleotides not matched to a gene: 2. This CDR3 reads CASSLGRGYEKLFF. CDR3 sequence (DNA): TGTGCCAGCAGCTTGGGCAGGGGGTATGAAAAACTGTTTTTT.

V is TRBV5-5 and J is TRBJ1-2; 7 positions match TRBD1. This CDR3 region has 17 residues. Germline V lookup: CDR1 SGHKS, CDR2 YYEKEE (reference sequence). V shed 4 bases, J shed 6 bases, and the junction held 18 bases outside the gene matches. The CDR3 DNA reads TGTGCCAGCAGCCCGCCCACAGGGGTCCTCTGGAACCATGGCTACACCTTC. It encodes CASSPPTGVLWNHGYTF.

This clone was recorded only once. V usage is TRBV4-3 and J usage is TRBJ2-2, with 7 positions matching TRBD2. V lost 0 bases and J lost 8; bases outside the gene matches: 12. CDR1 is LGHNA, CDR2 YSLEER, per germline. This CDR3 comprises 17 residues. The CDR3 nucleotides read TGCGCCAGCAGCCAAGACCCTTCTTGGGGAGGGGTAGGGGAGCTGTTTTTT. Translating gives CASSQDPSWGGVGELFF.

This rearrangement joins TRBV6-5 to TRBJ1-1, with a possible D match to TRBD1 (5 bases). The germline V and J ends were trimmed by 0 bases and 8 bases, with 13 bases remaining between them. The CDR3 runs to 14 residues. Germline V gives CDR1 MNHEY, CDR2 SVGAGI. The CDR3 bases are TGTGCCAGCAGTTACTCGGCGGGGGTGGGAGAAGCTTTCTTT. Translated, it gives CASSYSAGVGEAFF.

The rearrangement links TRBV29-1 to TRBJ2-3, with D perhaps TRBD2 (6 bases). CDR3 length equals 11 residues. V lost 7 bases and J 8 bases, leaving 13 bases between the germline ends. CDR1 SQVTM and CDR2 ANQGSEA come from the germline V gene. DNA for the CDR3: TGCAGCGCCGGGAGACTAACTACGCAGTATTTT. Its protein is CSAGRLTTQYF.

The rearrangement uses TRBV9 and TRBJ1-1; a weak D match, TRBD1 (5 bases). V shed 0 bases and J shed 1 base, with 10 bases lying between them. This CDR3 has 15 amino acids. Germline V CDR1 and CDR2: SGDLS, YYNGEE. The CDR3 spells CASSVGPGGNTEAFF. CDR3 nucleotide sequence: TGTGCCAGCAGCGTAGGGCCGGGGGGGAACACTGAAGCTTTCTTT. Using reference TRBV9 and TRBJ1-1 for the parts outside the CDR3, the full variable domain is DSGVTQTPKHLITATGQRVTLRCSPRSGDLSVYWYQQSLDQGLQFLIQYYNGEERAKGNILERFSAQQFPDLHSELNLSSLELGDSALYFCASSVGPGGNTEAFFGQGTRLTVV.

This chain joins TRBV19 and TRBJ1-6; 11 nucleotides match TRBD1. The CDR3 loop spans 17 amino acids. Unmatched junction bases numbered 11, after V lost 10 bases and J lost 3 bases. The V gene's germline CDR1 is LNHDA and CDR2 SQIVND (reference sequence). The CDR3 sequence is CATRKGQGVVYNSPLHF. CDR3 bases: TGTGCCACGCGGAAGGGACAGGGGGTCGTCTATAATTCACCCCTCCACTTT.

This rearrangement joins TRBV27 to TRBJ1-1, with a weak D call TRBD1 (5 bases). The CDR3 runs to 14 residues. The germline V and J ends were trimmed by 6 bases and 4 bases, with 15 bases remaining between them. Germline values: CDR1 MNHEY, CDR2 SMNVEV (reference sequence). This chain's CDR3 is CASSPNGAGTEAFF. The CDR3 coding sequence is TGTGCCAGCAGCCCGAATGGGGCGGGCACTGAAGCTTTCTTT.

The genes are TRBV27 and TRBJ2-3, with 7 bases fitting TRBD2. Germline CDR1 and CDR2: MNHEY and SMNVEV (reference sequence). V shed 7 bases and J 4 bases; nucleotides not matched to a gene: 5. The CDR3 runs to 13 residues. The CDR3 coding sequence is TGTGCCAGCACCCTACGGGGGGCAGATACGCAGTATTTT. It codes for CASTLRGADTQYF.

This clone was detected only a few times. The chain uses TRBV14 and TRBJ1-1; D gene uncertain. Trimming took off 4 bases at V and 8 bases at J, with 11 bases between the two ends. The CDR3 consists of 12 residues. Germline loops: CDR1 SGHDN, CDR2 FVKESK. The CDR3 coding sequence is TGTGCCAGCAGCCCGGGAACTGGAGAAGCTTTCTTT. Its protein product is CASSPGTGEAFF.

V gene TRBV2 combines with J gene TRBJ2-7; 9 nucleotides line up with TRBD2. This CDR3 comprises 16 residues. Per the germline V gene, CDR1 is SNHLY and CDR2 is FYNNEI. The ends lost 8 bases at V and 5 bases at J; junction bases unmatched: 16. This CDR3 reads CASAAGRGGQRNEQYF. The CDR3 bases are TGTGCCAGCGCCGCCGGGCGGGGGGGCCAAAGGAACGAGCAGTACTTC. Looking up the rest from reference TRBV2 and TRBJ2-7 gives the full variable domain: EPEVTQTPSHQVTQMGQEVILRCVPISNHLYFYWYRQILGQKVEFLVSFYNNEISEKSEIFDDQFSVERPDGSNFTLKIRSTKLEDSAMYFCASAAGRGGQRNEQYFGPGTRLTVT.

This clone was detected only a few times. This chain links TRBV9 with TRBJ2-2; 11 nucleotides align to TRBD2. J lost 4 bases, V lost 5 bases, and 4 bases had no gene match. Germline lookup yields CDR1 SGDLS and CDR2 YYNGEE. The CDR3 runs to 15 residues. The DNA for the CDR3 is TGTGCCAGCAGTGCTAGCGGGGGGAGCACCGGGGAGCTGTTTTTT. As protein: CASSASGGSTGELFF.

This clone occurred a few times. The gene calls are TRBV29-1 and TRBJ2-7; TRBD1 matches 11 bases. The CDR3 covers 12 residues. Unmatched junction bases numbered 4, after V lost 7 bases and J lost 5 bases. Germline V gene lookup returns CDR1 SQVTM and CDR2 ANQGSEA. The CDR3 bases are TGCAGCGGTGGACAGGGGGCAGACGAGCAGTACTTC. This gives the protein CSGGQGADEQYF.

This chain joins TRBV18 and TRBJ2-7, with D possibly being TRBD1 (5 bases). Looked up from germline, CDR1 is KGHSH and CDR2 is LQKENI. The CDR3 runs to 13 residues. V lost 5 bases, J lost 1 base, and 9 bases lay in between. DNA of the CDR3: TGTGCCAGCTCAGCCCAGGGTTCCTACGAGCAGTACTTC. Its translation is CASSAQGSYEQYF.

This sequence joins TRBV4-1 and TRBJ2-2, with D tentatively TRBD1 (5 bases). The V gene's germline CDR1 is MGHRA and CDR2 YSYEKL. The CDR3 sequence is 17 residues long. The V gene lost 0 bases and the J gene lost 4 bases, with 15 bases spanning the gap. CDR3 loop: CASSQDYETDVTGELFF. CDR3 coding DNA: TGCGCCAGCAGCCAAGATTACGAGACAGATGTCACCGGGGAGCTGTTTTTT.

J is TRBJ1-2 and V is TRBV19; TRBD1 agrees at 7 bases. CDR3 length: 16 residues. The J segment lost 3 bases and the V segment lost 5 bases, leaving 12 bases of the junction unmatched. The germline V gene encodes CDR1 LNHDA and CDR2 SQIVND (reference sequence). The CDR3 DNA is TGTGCCAGTAGTCCCCCCGGACAGGAGACTTACTATGGCTACACCTTC. Its translation is CASSPPGQETYYGYTF.

The chain is built from TRBV2 and TRBJ1-6; D is ambiguous. Germline loops: CDR1 SNHLY, CDR2 FYNNEI. Trimming pared 4 bases from V and 9 bases from J, leaving 10 bases between. The CDR3 spans 13 residues. CDR3 nucleotide sequence: TGTGCCAGCAGTGTAAGGGTCTCTTCACCCCTCCACTTT. Amino acid sequence: CASSVRVSSPLHF.

For this clone: A read error is possible here, since a much larger clone lies one base away. The same CDR3 is also encoded by other DNA sequences in this sample. This chain connects TRBV9 to TRBJ2-7, with D uncertain. The CDR3 is 13 amino acids. V was trimmed by 0 bases and J by 0 bases, leaving 4 bases between them. Looked up from germline, CDR1 is SGDLS and CDR2 is YYNGEE. CDR3 sequence (DNA): TGTGCCAGCAGCGTAGAGGGCTCCTACGAGCAGTACTTC. The encoded protein is CASSVEGSYEQYF.

This clone was seen more than once but under ten times. The rearrangement joins TRBV5-1 to TRBJ1-2, with 7 positions matching TRBD1. This CDR3 contains 16 residues. V lost 3 bases and J lost 5; bases outside the gene matches: 13. Germline assignment: CDR1 SGHRS and CDR2 YFSETQ. As DNA, the CDR3 is TGCGCCAGCAGCTCCTATGAAGGGACAGCTTCATATGGCTACACCTTC. Protein sequence: CASSSYEGTASYGYTF.

This sequence joins TRBV25-1 and TRBJ1-6; D remains unclear. CDR1 MGHDK and CDR2 SYGVNS come from the germline V gene. With 5 bases removed from V and 10 bases from J, the gap between germline ends came to 12 bases. This CDR3 is 13 amino acids long. CDR3 sequence: CASSKLGQSPLHF. Here the CDR3 DNA reads TGTGCCAGCAGTAAACTAGGGCAGTCACCCCTCCACTTT. Variable domain in full (rest from reference TRBV25-1 and TRBJ1-6): EADIYQTPRYLVIGTGKKITLECSQTMGHDKMYWYQQDPGMELHLIHYSYGVNSTEKGDLSSESTVSRIRTEHFPLTLESARPSHTSQYLCASSKLGQSPLHFGNGTRLTVT.

The chain carries TRBV7-2 and TRBJ2-5; possible D gene TRBD2, 5 bases. The CDR3 length is 15 residues. The V gene lost 5 bases and the J gene lost 0 bases, with 13 bases spanning the gap. CDR1 is SGHTA and CDR2 is FQGNSA in the germline V gene. The CDR3 sequence is CASSGRLGDQETQYF. Written as DNA, the CDR3 is TGTGCCAGCAGCGGTCGACTCGGGGACCAAGAGACCCAGTACTTC.

The chain recombines TRBV6-4 with TRBJ2-3; 12 nucleotides align to TRBD2. Germline lookup yields CDR1 MRHNA and CDR2 SNTAGT. This CDR3 is built from 17 residues. V shed 6 bases and J 2 bases; nucleotides not matched to a gene: 9. The CDR3 region has the DNA TGTGCCAGCAGCGCTATGGCTAGCGGGGGGGCCACAGATACGCAGTATTTT. Its translation is CASSAMASGGATDTQYF.